This entry lists 12 T cell receptor beta chains sequenced from one sample in a study of blood T cell repertoires in COVID-19. Produced via immunoSEQ multiplex PCR; TCRdb's table is partial and in-frame only. The sample contains around 200,000 clones, 89% of which appear only once. The sequenced sample consisted of PBMCs or T cells enriched from blood (not recorded which). These receptors originate from a middle-aged woman with acute COVID-19.

The V call is TRBV19, the J call TRBJ2-1, with no clear D. This CDR3 region has 13 residues. Germline V gene sequence: CDR1 LNHDA, CDR2 SQIVND (reference sequence). Trimming stripped 5 bases from V and 5 bases from J, with 10 bases between. The CDR3, as DNA: TGTGCCAGTAGTCCCACTGTTAACAATGAGCAGTTCTTC. This codes for CASSPTVNNEQFF.

This rearrangement joins TRBV6-6 to TRBJ1-4; D perhaps matches TRBD1 (5 bases). The CDR3 has 14 amino acids. Germline CDR1 reads MNHNY; CDR2 reads SVGAGI (reference sequence). Trimming stripped 6 bases from V and 4 bases from J, with 12 bases between. CDR3: CASSLTAFNEKLFF. DNA of the CDR3: TGTGCCAGCAGCCTGACAGCTTTTAATGAAAAACTGTTTTTT.

The chain links TRBV10-2 to TRBJ1-3; 9 bases fit TRBD1. This CDR3 has 14 amino acids. With 8 bases clipped from V and 4 bases from J, the junction kept 6 bases outside the gene matches. CDR1 and CDR2 (germline): WSHSY, SAAADI. The CDR3: CASGTGTGGNTIYF. The CDR3 coding sequence is TGCGCCAGCGGGACCGGGACAGGGGGAAACACCATATATTTT.

This clone appeared a single time. V usage is TRBV4-1 and J usage is TRBJ2-7; TRBD1 matches at 9 bases. The CDR3 loop spans 15 amino acids. After removal of 1 base from V and 2 bases from J, the junction contained 3 bases not matched to a gene. Germline CDR1 is MGHRA and CDR2 is YSYEKL. This chain's CDR3 is CASSQVRDRAYEQYF. In nucleotides, the CDR3 is TGCGCCAGCAGCCAAGTACGGGACAGGGCCTACGAGCAGTACTTC.

This clone was observed once. This sequence joins TRBV6-5 and TRBJ1-6; D is undetermined. The germline V gene has CDR1 MNHEY and CDR2 SVGAGI. The V end was cut by 8 bases, the J end by 3 bases, with 5 bases between. The CDR3 is 12 amino acids. The CDR3 is CASRDYNSPLHF. CDR3 DNA: TGTGCCAGCCGGGACTATAATTCACCCCTCCACTTT.

This chain uses TRBV11-3 with TRBJ2-1; no clear D gene. This CDR3 region has 15 residues. The germline V and J ends were trimmed by 4 bases and 0 bases, with 10 bases remaining between them. Germline CDR1 reads SGHNT; CDR2 reads YENEEA. The CDR3 loop reads CASSSQSSSYNEQFF. CDR3 coding DNA: TGTGCCAGCAGCTCCCAATCGAGCTCCTACAATGAGCAGTTCTTC.

The chain has TRBV3-1 (or the pseudogene TRBV3-2) and TRBJ1-2, with a possible D match to TRBD1 (6 bases). The CDR3 spans 18 residues. Trimming shortened V by 0 bases and J by 6 bases, and 23 bases separated the two germline ends. The V gene's germline CDR1 is LGHDT and CDR2 YNNKEL (reference sequence). CDR3 sequence (DNA): TGTGCCAGCAGCCAAGATCCCCCCAGACAGGCCCTGGGGGATGGCTACACCTTC. Protein: CASSQDPPRQALGDGYTF.

Only a few counts were recorded for this clone. V and J are TRBV2 and TRBJ2-6; TRBD1 matches 8 bases. From germline, CDR1 is SNHLY and CDR2 FYNNEI. The ends lost 2 bases at V and 0 bases at J; junction bases unmatched: 0. The length of the CDR3 is 16 residues. Here the CDR3 reads CASSETGGSGANVLTF. For the CDR3, the DNA is TGTGCCAGCAGTGAAACAGGGGGCTCTGGGGCCAACGTCCTGACTTTC.

V and J are TRBV28 and TRBJ2-2; 10 bases map to TRBD1. This CDR3 contains 14 residues. CDR1 and CDR2 from the germline V gene are MDHEN and SYDVKM. J lost 5 bases, V lost 6 bases, and 3 bases had no gene match. The CDR3 sequence is CASRWTGGTGELFF. CDR3 DNA: TGTGCCAGCAGGTGGACAGGGGGGACCGGGGAGCTGTTTTTT.

A word on this clone: A junction end diverges from the germline sequence, so it may reflect a read error. The J gene is TRBJ1-4, the V gene TRBV2; 8 bases align to TRBD1. The CDR3 spans 16 residues. Germline CDR1 is SNHLY and CDR2 is FYNNEI. The CDR3 spells CASREDRGATNEKLFF. The CDR3 coding sequence is TGTGCCAGCAGGGAAGACAGGGGTGCAACTAATGAAAAACTGTTTTTT.

The V and J genes are TRBV29-1 and TRBJ1-3, with D perhaps matching TRBD1 (6 bases). V was trimmed by 4 bases and J by 6 bases, leaving 13 bases between them. From germline, CDR1 is SQVTM and CDR2 ANQGSEA. The CDR3 runs to 13 residues. The CDR3 DNA sequence: TGCAGCGTTGTAACGGGGGGCGAAAACACCATATATTTT. Protein product: CSVVTGGENTIYF. The full variable domain, in which reference TRBV29-1 and TRBJ1-3 provide the parts outside the CDR3, is SAVISQKPSRDICQRGTSLTIQCQVDSQVTMMFWYRQQPGQSLTLIATANQGSEATYESGFVIDKFPISRPNLTFSTLTVSNMSPEDSSIYLCSVVTGGENTIYFGEGSWLTVV.

The V call is TRBV30, the J call TRBJ1-3; a possible D gene is TRBD1 (6 bases). V was pared by 0 bases and J by 2 bases, with 11 bases between. This CDR3 is 15 amino acids long. In germline, CDR1 is GTSNPN, CDR2 SVGIG (reference sequence). The CDR3 DNA reads TGTGCCTGGAGTGTGGACAGCTCGCCTGGAAACACCATATATTTT. Its protein product is CAWSVDSSPGNTIYF.